This T cell receptor beta chain is from a study of shared clonotypes between healthy human individuals. CD45RO-negative, CCR7-positively selected cells formed the naive CD8 fraction, excluding terminally differentiated effector memory CD45RA+ cells. Donors had no recently reported acute infections or vaccinations and were HIV-negative. Study outcomes and limitations: Large sequencing depth failed to make sorted-subset sequencing complete, rarefaction showed.

From germline, CDR1 is LNHDA and CDR2 SQIVND (reference sequence). With 0 bases clipped from V and 1 base from J, the junction kept 11 bases outside the gene matches. The CDR3 extends over 18 amino acids. Generated by immunoSEQ multiplex PCR, the TCRdb table keeps only in-frame clones and is missing some. The sample consists of 550,000 to 750,000 clones, around 90% of them appearing once. This clone was seen once. What it binds is unknown. The clonotype was recovered from a man younger than 45 in good health. V gene TRBV19 combines with J gene TRBJ2-5, with 7 bases that match TRBD1. Sequenced: naive CD8+ T cells sorted from blood. CDR3 in DNA: TGTGCCAGTAGTATAGACTACGGTACAGGGGCACTCCAAGAGACCCAGTACTTC. This encodes CASSIDYGTGALQETQYF.